The clone carrying this T cell receptor (beta chain) was found many times. Antigen specificity is unknown. Trimming cost V 10 bases and J 5 bases, with 21 bases left between them. The CDR3 totals 14 residues. Profiling of TCR beta VDJ combinations and CDR3 sequences used genomic DNA as template. Using its own MiXCR run on the reads, TCRdb lists one record per CDR3 protein. The data contain tens of thousands of distinct CDR3 sequences, roughly 70% of them singletons. This specimen comes from a study of CD8+CD57+ T cells in acquired aplastic anemia. Study-wide context: DNA recovered from sorted CD4+ and CD8+ cells had a mean of approximately 3.5 ug.

Whoever was chosen for sequencing had shown CD8+CD57+ cell expansion by flow cytometry. Broader study findings: Fewer than 35 CD8+ CDR3 sequences occurred in both the patients and the controls. Statistical testing detected no significant gap in CD8+ Simpson's diversity between patients and controls.

This TCR derives from a human donor with aplastic anemia. Sequencing was done on a sample of sorted CD4+, CD8+, or CD8+CD57+ T cells (not recorded which) from PBMCs. V and J are TRBV12-3 or TRBV12-4 and TRBJ2-7; D assignment may be TRBD1 or TRBD2 (6 bases each). CDR3 loop: CATRLQGRDNEQYF. The CDR3 DNA reads TGTGCCACCCGACTCCAGGGGCGGGACAACGAGCAGTACTTC.